These T cell receptor beta chains were read from a single sample in a study of T cell responses to AZD1222 COVID-19 vaccine. TCRdb's table, derived via immunoSEQ multiplex PCR, lists solely in-frame clones and lacks some. The repertoire holds around 160,000 clones, with 92% as singletons. The sample was peripheral blood, taken 28 days after the second AZD1222 dose. The source of these receptors is an adult who received the AZD1222 COVID-19 vaccine. Each CDR3 is given without its conserved first and last residue. Fields, in order: V gene, CDR3 protein.

>TRBV4-3
ASSQEGLDNSPLH
>TRBV3-1/TRBV3-2
ASSQGTGGNNEQF
>TRBV9
ASSISGGTGASS
>TRBV3-1/TRBV3-2
ASSWGQLEAF
>TRBV13
ASSLEPTNTEAF
>TRBV6-1
ASSEATGGSYEQY
>TRBV6-2/TRBV6-3
ASSTIRDGINYGYT
>TRBV6-2/TRBV6-3
ASSLAGSSYNEQF
>TRBV6-1
ASSESVYSNQPQH
>TRBV2
ASRFGDRRNSPLH
>TRBV30
AWNIGTGDGYT
>TRBV6-1
ASSEARQGGYT
>TRBV3-1/TRBV3-2
ASSRRAIRVTGELF
>TRBV29-1
SVIQPNTEAF
>TRBV12-3/TRBV12-4
ASRSAISYEQY
>TRBV19
ASSILRNTEAF
>TRBV5-1
ASSSQGIGGELF
>TRBV9
ASSVSSGANVLT
>TRBV19
ASGQNPYGYT
>TRBV28
ASSSPGQPSANYGYT
>TRBV6-5
ASRVTGSPLYEQY
>TRBV2
ASSFQGSGANVLT
>TRBV6-5
ASSFLGQGDEQF
>TRBV2
ASTGDRGSYNEQF
>TRBV19
ASSAGTPGRPQH
>TRBV28
ASSSGQNTGELF
>TRBV11-2
ASSSPLYEQY
>TRBV2
ASSRDREVRSPLH
>TRBV30
AWSLRGGSTEAF
>TRBV6-2/TRBV6-3
ASSYGGGAYGANVLT
>TRBV4-3
ASSRLTGSNTEAF
>TRBV30
AWSVGWGTEAF
>TRBV27
ASSLSSQRPTYEQY
>TRBV5-1
ASSWTTSSYNEQF
>TRBV7-3
ASRRTSGDYGGELF
>TRBV12-3/TRBV12-4
ASSLTSPHEQY
>TRBV7-8
ASSFGLGEADMNTEAF
>TRBV6-1
ASSEVRDGGYT
>TRBV11-3
ASSAGPNTEAF
>TRBV7-8
ASSLGIGTDTQY
>TRBV15
ATSRVYGIRGNSPLH
>TRBV12-3/TRBV12-4
ASLGGGRGYT
>TRBV13
ASSLGRRASRAYEQY
>TRBV24-1
ATSETGTGNTEAF
>TRBV2
ASSEAGPQGQPQH
>TRBV6-2/TRBV6-3
ASSSVPLGQGKVVNQPQH
>TRBV7-9
ASSPPGYSGNTIY
>TRBV12-3/TRBV12-4
ASGGGLVNEQF